This T cell receptor (beta chain) was recorded in a study of graft-versus-host responses after intestinal transplantation. Profiling relied on immunoSEQ multiplex PCR, and the TCRdb table lists in-frame clones only, not all of them. This table holds about 85,000 clones, more than 85% found once. The germline V gene encodes CDR1 SGHDT and CDR2 YYEEEE. CDR3 length equals 17 residues. Trimming cost V 4 bases and J 2 bases; bases outside gene matches: 9. General study findings and limits: Recipient marrow held GvH clones, some first seen in ileum or blood. Some patients had graft-donor T cell macrochimerism, and their allografts showed high graft-versus-host to host-versus-graft clonal ratios. Peak levels of circulating GvH clones tracked with early post-transplant HvG declines.

About this clone itself: The antigen is undetermined.

The V and J genes are TRBV5-6 and TRBJ2-1; 10 nucleotides line up with TRBD2. This receptor was identified in a human donor who was the organ donor for an intestinal transplant. The specimen comprised unstimulated CD8+ T cells sorted from spleen or lymph node cells, sampled before transplant. DNA of the CDR3: TGTGCCAGCAGCACCTACCAGCGGGAGGGGGCCTACAATGAGCAGTTCTTC. It encodes CASSTYQREGAYNEQFF. The full variable domain, in which reference TRBV5-6 and TRBJ2-1 provide the parts outside the CDR3, is DAGVTQSPTHLIKTRGQQVTLRCSPKSGHDTVSWYQQALGQGPQFIFQYYEEEERQRGNFPDRFSGHQFPNYSSELNVNALLLGDSALYLCASSTYQREGAYNEQFFGPGTRLTVL.